The 32 T cell receptor beta chains below all came from one sample that was sequenced in a study of identical twins. MiXCR, applied by TCRdb to the 5' RACE reads, yields one record per CDR3 protein. There are more than 400,000 distinct CDR3 sequences in the sample; 13% to 15% occur only once, and less than 0.5% lies in the top ten. These sequences were also reported in another study, on yellow fever vaccine responses in identical twins.

The sequenced sample consisted of CD4+ T cells sorted from blood. Receptor source: a young woman in good health.

This clonotype was observed a few times. The chain links TRBV4-2 to TRBJ2-1; 13 nucleotides line up with TRBD2. Trimming removed 5 bases from V and 0 bases from J; junction bases left unmatched: 7. From germline, CDR1 is LGHNA and CDR2 YNFKEQ. The CDR3 is 18 amino acids. The CDR3 loop reads CASSAGLAGAGSYNEQFF. The CDR3 coding sequence is TGTGCCAGCAGCGCTGGACTAGCGGGAGCTGGCTCCTACAATGAGCAGTTCTTC.

This clonotype was detected a few times. This rearrangement joins TRBV12-3 or TRBV12-4 to TRBJ2-2; weak D call: TRBD2 (5 bases). The germline V and J ends were trimmed by 6 bases and 4 bases, with 18 bases remaining between them. There are 16 residues in the CDR3. The CDR3 DNA sequence: TGTGCCAGCAGCCTTACGGGAAGACAAGTCACCGGGGAGCTGTTTTTT. Translating gives CASSLTGRQVTGELFF.

This clonotype was recorded a few times. One end of the junction does not line up with germline, which may come from a read error. The V call is TRBV5-4, the J call TRBJ2-3; 7 bases line up with TRBD2. Germline V gene sequence: CDR1 SGHNT, CDR2 YYREEE (reference sequence). The CDR3 sequence is 16 residues long. CDR3 region: CASSLEAGPRTDTQYF. In DNA, the CDR3 is TGTGCCAGCAGCTTGGAAGCGGGGCCACGCACGGATACGCAGTATTTT.

This clonotype was counted a few times. The V and J genes are TRBV27 and TRBJ1-2; no firm D call. Looked up from germline, CDR1 is MNHEY and CDR2 is SMNVEV (reference sequence). This CDR3 region has 15 residues. Trimming pared 7 bases from V and 6 bases from J, leaving 21 bases between. The CDR3 reads CASNTKRTSVDGYTF. CDR3 sequence (DNA): TGTGCCAGCAATACCAAGCGGACCAGTGTGGATGGCTACACCTTC.

The V call is TRBV6-1, the J call TRBJ2-3; 7 bases map to TRBD2. This CDR3 comprises 14 residues. V shed 7 bases and J 8 bases; nucleotides not matched to a gene: 12. CDR1 and CDR2 (germline): MNHNS, SASEGT. The CDR3 DNA is TGTGCCAGCACCCCTGCGGGGGAGGGAGGTACGCAGTATTTT. It codes for CASTPAGEGGTQYF.

In this sample, this clonotype turned up a few times. This chain connects TRBV11-2 to TRBJ2-3; D gene uncertain. CDR3 length: 13 amino acids. V was clipped by 3 bases and J by 2 bases, with 6 bases between them. CDR1 is SGHAT and CDR2 is FQNNGV in the germline V gene. The CDR3 DNA follows: TGTGCCAGCAGCTTTGGCAACACAGATACGCAGTATTTT. Translated: CASSFGNTDTQYF.

CDR3 protein: CASGLGPHQYYEQYF. CDR3 DNA: TGTGCTAGTGGTTTGGGGCCACACCAGTACTACGAGCAGTACTTC. This chain links TRBV12-5 with TRBJ2-7; D remains ambiguous. The CDR3 length is 15 residues. Germline V lookup: CDR1 LGHNT, CDR2 FRNRAP. The V end lost 1 base, the J end lost 3 bases, and 13 bases lay between the germline ends.

This rearrangement joins TRBV5-5 to TRBJ1-4; TRBD1 is a possible D gene (6 bases). Germline-derived CDR1 and CDR2 are SGHKS and YYEKEE (reference sequence). V was cut by 4 bases and J by 3 bases, with 13 bases left in between. The CDR3 runs 15 residues. The CDR3 DNA reads TGTGCCAGCAGCCCGCCGACAGGTCCTAATGAAAAACTGTTTTTT. Translating it yields CASSPPTGPNEKLFF.

The gene calls are TRBV5-1 and TRBJ2-5; 7 bases line up with TRBD1. Trimming removed 4 bases from V and 4 bases from J; junction bases left unmatched: 10. This CDR3 contains 15 residues. In germline, CDR1 is SGHRS, CDR2 YFSETQ. The CDR3 reads CASSAGDRNRETQYF. The CDR3 DNA sequence: TGCGCCAGCAGCGCCGGGGACAGAAACAGAGAGACCCAGTACTTC.

This clonotype was detected only a few times. The chain recombines TRBV12-3 or TRBV12-4 with TRBJ2-7; TRBD1 might be the D (6 bases). The CDR3 has 12 amino acids. V lost 6 bases and J lost 3, with 9 bases in between. Here the CDR3 DNA reads TGTGCCAGCAGACACAGGGTCTACGAGCAGTACGTC. Translating gives CASRHRVYEQYV.

This clonotype has just a few counts. The chain couples TRBV7-9 to TRBJ2-3; no clear D gene. Germline V gene lookup returns CDR1 SEHNR and CDR2 FQNEAQ (reference sequence). This CDR3 region has 15 residues. Deletions cut 5 bases from V and 0 bases from J, with 12 bases between. CDR3 sequence reads: CASSRSMDSTDTQYF. The CDR3 DNA reads TGTGCCAGCAGCAGGTCTATGGATAGCACAGATACGCAGTATTTT.

The CDR3 DNA sequence: TGTGCCAGCAGTTCTTTCGGGGGATACGAGCAGTACTTC. Its translation: CASSSFGGYEQYF. The chain links TRBV12-3 or TRBV12-4 to TRBJ2-7; TRBD2 is a possible D gene (6 bases). The CDR3 contains 13 residues. Trimming cost V 4 bases and J 4 bases, with 11 bases left between them.

V and J are TRBV6-1 and TRBJ2-1; 10 bases align to TRBD2. The CDR3 is 14 residues long. Germline CDR1 reads MNHNS; CDR2 reads SASEGT. Losses at the gene ends were 5 bases for V and 10 bases for J; bases not matched to a gene: 8. The CDR3 here is CASSPGLATNEQFF. The CDR3 region has the DNA TGTGCCAGCAGTCCGGGACTAGCGACAAACGAGCAGTTCTTC.

The chain combines TRBV7-9 with TRBJ2-1, with TRBD2 identical over 9 bases. After removal of 1 base from V and 5 bases from J, the junction contained 6 bases not matched to a gene. The CDR3 spans 16 residues. The germline V gene has CDR1 SEHNR and CDR2 FQNEAQ (reference sequence). As DNA, the CDR3 is TGTGCCAGCAGCTTAGACCCGGGACTAGCAGACAATGAGCAGTTCTTC. Encoded protein: CASSLDPGLADNEQFF.

The chain has TRBV2 and TRBJ2-2, with 11 bases aligning to TRBD2. Germline CDR1 SNHLY, CDR2 FYNNEI. With V trimmed by 5 bases and J by 4 bases, 6 bases remained unmatched. This CDR3 spans 16 amino acids. The CDR3 protein is CASSPTSGRTTGELFF. CDR3 nucleotides: TGTGCCAGCAGTCCTACTAGCGGGAGAACCACCGGGGAGCTGTTTTTT. The full variable domain, in which reference TRBV2 and TRBJ2-2 provide the parts outside the CDR3, is EPEVTQTPSHQVTQMGQEVILRCVPISNHLYFYWYRQILGQKVEFLVSFYNNEISEKSEIFDDQFSVERPDGSNFTLKIRSTKLEDSAMYFCASSPTSGRTTGELFFGEGSRLTVL.

This clonotype was counted ten times or more. This chain uses TRBV4-1 with TRBJ2-2; D not resolved. CDR3 length: 16 residues. V gave up 1 base and J gave up 1 base, with 10 bases separating them. Germline V gives CDR1 MGHRA, CDR2 YSYEKL. As DNA, the CDR3 is TGCGCCAGCAGCCAAGTTTCGGCGGTGAACACCGGGGAGCTGTTTTTT. Translation: CASSQVSAVNTGELFF.

This clonotype was observed a handful of times. V usage is TRBV20-1 and J usage is TRBJ2-7; 7 nucleotides line up with TRBD2. CDR3 length: 13 amino acids. Germline CDR1 reads DFQATT; CDR2 reads SNEGSKA (reference sequence). V lost 1 base to trimming and J lost 4 bases; unmatched junction nucleotides: 4. This chain's CDR3 is CSARGSGSYEQYF. The CDR3 DNA reads as TGCAGTGCTAGAGGTAGCGGGTCATACGAGCAGTACTTC.

The V gene is TRBV28, the J gene TRBJ2-2; 11 nucleotides align to TRBD2. The germline CDR1 and CDR2 sequences are MDHEN and SYDVKM. V lost 7 bases and J lost 5; bases outside the gene matches: 6. CDR3 length: 15 residues. This CDR3 is CASKVTSGITGELFF. CDR3 sequence (DNA): TGTGCCAGCAAAGTGACTAGCGGGATTACCGGGGAGCTGTTTTTT.

There are a few counts of this clonotype. The rearrangement links TRBV2 to TRBJ2-7, with 9 bases matching TRBD1. The CDR3 covers 15 residues. Germline V gene lookup returns CDR1 SNHLY and CDR2 FYNNEI. Germline trimming cut 3 bases from V and 3 bases from J; bases unmatched to any gene: 6. The CDR3 region has the DNA TGTGCCAGCAGTGAGGGGGACAGGGAGGTCTACGAGCAGTACTTC. Its protein product is CASSEGDREVYEQYF.

This clonotype came up many times. This chain connects TRBV12-3 or TRBV12-4 to TRBJ2-2; 9 bases agree with TRBD1. This CDR3 comprises 14 residues. The J segment lost 6 bases and the V segment lost 6 bases, leaving 5 bases of the junction unmatched. CDR3 sequence: CASRPQGAAGELFF. The CDR3 DNA reads as TGTGCCAGCAGACCACAGGGGGCGGCCGGGGAGCTGTTTTTT.

The rearrangement joins TRBV20-1 to TRBJ2-2, with D tentatively TRBD2 (6 bases). V gave up 6 bases and J gave up 1 base, with 12 bases separating them. This CDR3 region has 14 residues. The germline CDR1 and CDR2 sequences are DFQATT and SNEGSKA (reference sequence). CDR3 loop: CSAVSRGNTGELFF. The CDR3 bases are TGCAGTGCCGTCTCGCGGGGGAACACCGGGGAGCTGTTTTTT.

This clonotype was seen a few times. The chain combines TRBV2 with TRBJ2-1, with D possibly matching TRBD1 (6 bases). This CDR3 contains 13 residues. Germline V gene sequence: CDR1 SNHLY, CDR2 FYNNEI. Trimming stripped 10 bases from V and 3 bases from J, with 13 bases between. CDR3 sequence reads: CATKWGLYNEQFF. Written as DNA, the CDR3 is TGTGCCACCAAGTGGGGGCTCTACAATGAGCAGTTCTTC.

Ten or more counts support this clonotype. The V gene is TRBV28, the J gene TRBJ2-7, with 8 bases that match TRBD1. Germline V gene data show CDR1 as MDHEN and CDR2 as SYDVKM. The CDR3 length is 13 residues. The V gene end was trimmed by 4 bases and the J gene end by 2 bases; junction bases not matched to a gene: 1. CDR3 bases: TGTGCCAGCAGTTCAGGGGGCCCCTACGAGCAGTACGTC. This encodes CASSSGGPYEQYV.

There are a few counts of this clonotype. The chain combines TRBV5-1 with TRBJ1-2; tentative D call: TRBD1 (5 bases). CDR3 length: 14 amino acids. The V gene's germline CDR1 is SGHRS and CDR2 YFSETQ. V dropped 3 bases and J dropped 4 bases, with 13 bases sitting between them. The CDR3 DNA follows: TGCGCCAGCAGCTCGTCCGGGACCCTCTATGGCTACACCTTC. Translating it yields CASSSSGTLYGYTF.

The chain joins TRBV5-1 to TRBJ2-1, with D uncertain. The length of the CDR3 is 17 residues. The germline V gene has CDR1 SGHRS and CDR2 YFSETQ. Trimming stripped 2 bases from V and 0 bases from J, with 15 bases between. DNA for the CDR3: TGCGCCAGCAGCTTAAGACCCACCCTCAACTCCTACAATGAGCAGTTCTTC. This gives the protein CASSLRPTLNSYNEQFF.

This clonotype was observed many times. The chain employs TRBV5-1 and TRBJ2-1; 10 positions agree with TRBD1. There are 15 residues in the CDR3. Germline CDR1 reads SGHRS; CDR2 reads YFSETQ. With 3 bases clipped from V and 0 bases from J, the junction kept 0 bases outside the gene matches. Written as DNA, the CDR3 is TGCGCCAGCAGCTGGACAGGGGGCTCCTACAATGAGCAGTTCTTC. This gives the protein CASSWTGGSYNEQFF.

The chain couples TRBV12-3 or TRBV12-4 to TRBJ2-3; 13 positions agree with TRBD2. The CDR3 loop spans 16 amino acids. V was pared by 4 bases and J by 5 bases, with 6 bases of the junction left unmatched. The CDR3 sequence: CASSYRTSGGIDTQYF. CDR3 in DNA: TGTGCCAGCAGTTACCGGACTAGCGGGGGAATAGATACGCAGTATTTT.

This clonotype was counted at least ten times. The chain couples TRBV3-1 to TRBJ1-2; TRBD1 matches at 7 bases. Losses at the gene ends were 4 bases for V and 1 base for J; bases not matched to a gene: 3. The CDR3 is 14 residues long. Germline V gene lookup returns CDR1 LGHDT and CDR2 YNNKEL (reference sequence). In DNA form, the CDR3 reads TGTGCCAGCAGCCCGGGACAGCTTAACTATGGCTACACCTTC. This encodes CASSPGQLNYGYTF.

The chain recombines TRBV3-1 with TRBJ1-1; D is perhaps TRBD1 (5 bases). Trimming stripped 0 bases from V and 4 bases from J, with 9 bases between. Germline V gene data show CDR1 as LGHDT and CDR2 as YNNKEL (reference sequence). The CDR3 is 14 residues long. The CDR3 protein is CASSQDLRGTEAFF. The CDR3 bases are TGTGCCAGCAGCCAAGATTTAAGGGGCACTGAAGCTTTCTTT. Full variable domain (outside the CDR3, taken from reference TRBV3-1 and TRBJ1-1): DTAVSQTPKYLVTQMGNDKSIKCEQNLGHDTMYWYKQDSKKFLKIMFSYNNKELIINETVPNRFSPKSPDKAHLNLHINSLELGDSAVYFCASSQDLRGTEAFFGQGTRLTVV.

The chain combines TRBV10-3 with TRBJ1-5, with a possible D match to TRBD1 (6 bases). CDR1 and CDR2 (germline): ENHRY, SYGVKD. The V end was cut by 4 bases, the J end by 1 base, with 14 bases between. The CDR3 runs 16 residues. The CDR3 loop is CAISAGAQPSNQPQHF. CDR3 in DNA: TGTGCCATCAGTGCGGGGGCCCAACCCAGCAATCAGCCCCAGCATTTT.

Here the CDR3 DNA reads TGCAGTGCTAGACTCGGGAGTTTCTACAATGAGCAGTTCTTC. Its protein product is CSARLGSFYNEQFF. This chain links TRBV20-1 with TRBJ2-1, with D possibly TRBD2 on 6 matching bases. Germline CDR1 DFQATT, CDR2 SNEGSKA (reference sequence). The V end lost 2 bases, the J end lost 3 bases, and 11 bases lay between the germline ends. The CDR3 is 14 amino acids.

This clonotype was recorded at least ten times. The V gene is TRBV9, the J gene TRBJ1-6; 7 nucleotides align to TRBD1. V dropped 2 bases and J dropped 6; count of bases not matched to a gene: 2. Per germline, CDR1 SGDLS and CDR2 YYNGEE. There are 14 residues in the CDR3. Here the CDR3 DNA reads TGTGCCAGCAGCGTTGGGACAGCTAATTCACCCCTCCACTTT. It encodes CASSVGTANSPLHF.